Presented here are 17 T cell receptor beta chains from one specimen sequenced in a study of shared clonotypes between healthy human individuals. Profiled with immunoSEQ multiplex PCR; TCRdb holds only in-frame clones, not every one. The sample has roughly 2.5 million clones, approximately 92% seen once. The sequencing sample was made of naive CD4+ T cells sorted from blood. Subset meaning: CD45RA+ positively selected. The receptors stem from a man aged 18 to 29 in good health.

The chain links TRBV10-1 to TRBJ2-3; 8 nucleotides agree with TRBD2. The CDR3 has 17 amino acids. Germline CDR1 reads WNHNN; CDR2 reads SYGVQD (reference sequence). Trimming cost V 4 bases and J 3 bases; bases outside gene matches: 12. The CDR3 is CASSANPGLVSTDTQYF. CDR3 sequence (DNA): TGCGCCAGCAGTGCCAATCCGGGACTAGTCTCAACAGATACGCAGTATTTT.

The chain links TRBV19 to TRBJ1-6; 9 bases match TRBD1. The length of the CDR3 is 16 residues. V lost 4 bases and J lost 6; bases outside the gene matches: 7. Germline CDR1 reads LNHDA; CDR2 reads SQIVND (reference sequence). CDR3: CASSTGTGRGNSPLHF. In DNA, the CDR3 is TGTGCCAGTAGTACTGGGACAGGGCGCGGTAATTCACCCCTCCACTTT. Combining the CDR3 with reference TRBV19 and TRBJ1-6 gives the whole variable domain DGGITQSPKYLFRKEGQNVTLSCEQNLNHDAMYWYRQDPGQGLRLIYYSQIVNDFQKGDIAEGYSVSREKKESFPLTVTSAQKNPTAFYLCASSTGTGRGNSPLHFGNGTRLTVT.

J is TRBJ2-2 and V is TRBV15, with 8 bases lining up with TRBD1. The length of the CDR3 is 16 residues. The V gene's germline CDR1 is LNHNV and CDR2 YYDKDF (reference sequence). J lost 1 base, V lost 5 bases, and 6 bases had no gene match. The CDR3 here is CATSFPGTGNTGELFF. The CDR3 DNA follows: TGTGCCACCAGCTTTCCCGGGACAGGGAACACCGGGGAGCTGTTTTTT. The variable domain in full, with the rest retrieved from reference TRBV15 and TRBJ2-2, is DAMVIQNPRYQVTQFGKPVTLSCSQTLNHNVMYWYQQKSSQAPKLLFHYYDKDFNNEADTPDNFQSRRPNTSFCFLDIRSPGLGDTAMYLCATSFPGTGNTGELFFGEGSRLTVL.

V usage is TRBV27 and J usage is TRBJ2-7; 7 bases line up with TRBD1. Germline assignment: CDR1 MNHEY and CDR2 SMNVEV (reference sequence). V dropped 0 bases and J dropped 3; count of bases not matched to a gene: 11. The CDR3 covers 17 residues. CDR3 sequence reads: CASSLSSLPGTDYEQYF. Written as DNA, the CDR3 is TGTGCCAGCAGTTTATCCTCTCTTCCCGGGACAGACTACGAGCAGTACTTC.

This clone has only one observation. This CDR3 is CASSLGSPGQAGGYTF. The DNA of the CDR3 is TGTGCCAGCAGCTTAGGTTCTCCGGGACAGGCCGGGGGCTACACCTTC. The gene calls are TRBV7-2 and TRBJ1-2; 8 nucleotides line up with TRBD1. This CDR3 spans 16 amino acids. With 1 base clipped from V and 8 bases from J, the junction kept 12 bases outside the gene matches. The germline V gene has CDR1 SGHTA and CDR2 FQGNSA.

In regard to this clone: The same CDR3 is also encoded by other DNA sequences in this sample. The genes are TRBV30 and TRBJ2-7; D not certain. The CDR3 spans 11 residues. CDR1 and CDR2 from the germline V gene are GTSNPN and SVGIG (reference sequence). Trimming removed 0 bases at V and 2 bases at J, with 2 bases between. The CDR3 DNA sequence: TGTGCCTGGAGTGTAACCTACGAGCAGTACTTC. Its protein is CAWSVTYEQYF.

The chain is built from TRBV10-2 and TRBJ2-7; TRBD2 matches at 10 bases. This CDR3 is 15 amino acids long. Germline assignment: CDR1 WSHSY and CDR2 SAAADI. J gave up 4 bases and V 8 bases, and 11 bases lay outside the gene matches. CDR3 DNA: TGCGCCAGCGGGACCCTAGCGGGAGATCGATACGAGCAGTACTTC. Its translation is CASGTLAGDRYEQYF.

This clone is a singleton in its sample. The genes are TRBV6-1 and TRBJ1-1; D not resolved. Deletions cut 6 bases from V and 6 bases from J, with 17 bases between. This CDR3 has 14 amino acids. Germline V gene sequence: CDR1 MNHNS, CDR2 SASEGT. The CDR3: CASRIRPESAEAFF. The CDR3 DNA reads as TGTGCCAGCAGGATCCGGCCGGAAAGCGCTGAAGCTTTCTTT.

The V call is TRBV7-2, the J call TRBJ2-7; D ambiguous. Germline V gene data show CDR1 as SGHTA and CDR2 as FQGNSA. The CDR3 is 14 amino acids. V gave up 5 bases and J gave up 2 bases, with 13 bases separating them. CDR3 coding DNA: TGTGCCAGCAGCCCTTTAGACCGAGCCTACGAGCAGTACTTC. Its translation is CASSPLDRAYEQYF. Drawing the rest from reference TRBV7-2 and TRBJ2-7, the complete variable domain is GAGVSQSPSNKVTEKGKDVELRCDPISGHTALYWYRQSLGQGLEFLIYFQGNSAPDKSGLPSDRFSAERTGGSVSTLTIQRTQQEDSAVYLCASSPLDRAYEQYFGPGTRLTVT.

This clone turned up a few times. The chain employs TRBV29-1 and TRBJ1-1, with 8 bases fitting TRBD1. Germline V CDR1 and CDR2: SQVTM, ANQGSEA. CDR3 length: 12 residues. Trimming cost V 5 bases and J 10 bases; bases outside gene matches: 9. As DNA, the CDR3 is TGCAGCGTTTTGGGACAGGCGGACATAGCTTTCTTT. Translation: CSVLGQADIAFF.

The gene calls are TRBV5-1 and TRBJ2-1; D is possibly TRBD2 (5 bases). Germline assignment: CDR1 SGHRS and CDR2 YFSETQ. The CDR3 covers 12 residues. V was shortened by 4 bases and J by 9 bases, with 11 bases between the two germline ends. CDR3 protein: CASSQNSGEQFF. The DNA of the CDR3 is TGCGCCAGCAGCCAGAACAGCGGTGAGCAGTTCTTC.

Only one count was recorded for this clone. This sequence joins TRBV28 and TRBJ1-1; TRBD1 is a possible D gene (5 bases). In germline, CDR1 is MDHEN, CDR2 SYDVKM. CDR3 length: 15 amino acids. V was cut by 8 bases and J by 1 base, with 17 bases left in between. The CDR3 loop is CASEAPPGTNTEAFF. In DNA, the CDR3 is TGTGCCAGCGAAGCTCCACCAGGGACGAACACTGAAGCTTTCTTT.

A single count supports this clone. The chain carries TRBV6-6 and TRBJ2-4, with 8 positions matching TRBD2. This CDR3 has 14 amino acids. CDR1 MNHNY and CDR2 SVGAGI come from the germline V gene (reference sequence). The junction had 8 bases not matched to a gene; V was cut back by 6 bases and J by 7 bases. CDR3 DNA: TGTGCCAGCAGATCCCGGGGGGGGAAGAACATTCAGTACTTC. This gives the protein CASRSRGGKNIQYF.

As for this clone: One end of the junction is discordant with germline, which a read error may explain. This chain connects TRBV7-7 to TRBJ2-3; 9 nucleotides line up with TRBD2. Germline V gene sequence: CDR1 SSHAT, CDR2 FNYEAQ (reference sequence). The CDR3 runs to 13 residues. The DNA for the CDR3 is TGTGCTAGCAGCTCCGAGACTAGCGGTACGCAGTATTTT. This translates into CASSSETSGTQYF.

V usage is TRBV13 and J usage is TRBJ2-5; TRBD2 matches 7 bases. The CDR3 has 13 amino acids. Germline trimming cut 4 bases from V and 4 bases from J; bases unmatched to any gene: 3. Germline lookup yields CDR1 PRHDT and CDR2 FYEKMQ (reference sequence). CDR3 in amino acids: CASSSSSGETQYF. The DNA of the CDR3 is TGTGCCAGCAGCTCTTCTAGCGGAGAGACCCAGTACTTC. The full variable domain, in which reference TRBV13 and TRBJ2-5 provide the parts outside the CDR3, is AAGVIQSPRHLIKEKRETATLKCYPIPRHDTVYWYQQGPGQDPQFLISFYEKMQSDKGSIPDRFSAQQFSDYHSELNMSSLELGDSALYFCASSSSSGETQYFGPGTRLLVL.

The CDR3 region has the DNA TGTGCCAGCAGCCCGGGGGACAGGGGGCTATCGGGCAATCAGCCCCAGCATTTT. It encodes CASSPGDRGLSGNQPQHF. This chain uses TRBV7-9 with TRBJ1-5, with 12 bases aligning to TRBD1. The germline V gene encodes CDR1 SEHNR and CDR2 FQNEAQ (reference sequence). V shed 5 bases and J 2 bases; nucleotides not matched to a gene: 10. CDR3 size: 18 residues.

On this clone: Other DNA variants within this sample encode the same CDR3. The chain recombines TRBV14 with TRBJ1-6; unclear D gene. This CDR3 has 14 residues. The germline V gene encodes CDR1 SGHDN and CDR2 FVKESK. With 0 bases removed from V and 7 bases from J, the gap between germline ends came to 7 bases. CDR3 in DNA: TGTGCCAGCAGCCAAGAGACGGCGAATTCACCCCTCCACTTT. Residues: CASSQETANSPLHF.